The rows below give T cell receptor beta chains drawn from one sample of a study of human T cells and chemical hapten exposure. TCRdb reprocessed the RACE reads with MiXCR, giving one entry per CDR3 protein. This repertoire shows 84,000 or so distinct CDR3 sequences, 9.5% to 13% found once; its top ten account for 2.5%. The starting material was whole blood, obtained in connection with sensitization to the hapten diphenylcyclopropenone (DPC). The receptors were gathered from a woman aged 25-40 years with alopecia areata. Some clones in this sample may be carry-over from other donors' samples. Each CDR3 is given without its conserved first and last residue. The order of the fields is V gene, CDR3 protein.

>TRBV7-2
ASSLVGERRGYT
>TRBV28
ASSLFGQGASQPQH
>TRBV5-1
ATSRQGEETQY
>TRBV2
ASRDGANVLT
>TRBV7-9
ASSLAEGDAD
>TRBV18
ASSPSGTNQETQY
>TRBV20-1
SARPPLDRGRGPLH
>TRBV4-2
ASSQEVAYEQY
>TRBV28
ASKPPLRYEQF
>TRBV12-5
ASGPQTGAVAGEQF
>TRBV18
ASSPQTITSGFDQY
>TRBV7-2
ASSSGLSRQF
>TRBV6-5
ASSRQIQSYEQY
>TRBV5-5
ASSFGAATNEKLF
>TRBV6-1
ASSELSNGNGYT
>TRBV11-1
ASSRPGTGIHGYT